This TCR beta chain came from a study of blood T cell repertoires in COVID-19. Methods used by the authors: Counts of nucleated cells, estimated from reference gene primer amplification, were obtained. TCRdb's copy holds only in-frame clones and misses some; the assay was immunoSEQ multiplex PCR. D and trimming were read from the DNA, whereas the V and J calls and clone size are those reported in that table. The sample has a few hundred thousand clones; around 80% are singletons. The ends lost 7 bases at V and 4 bases at J; junction bases unmatched: 9. The length of the CDR3 is 14 residues. In germline, CDR1 is SGDLS, CDR2 YYNGEE.

Sequences were obtained from peripheral blood. The chain is built from TRBV9 and TRBJ2-3; 7 positions agree with TRBD2. The clonotype originates from a man aged 55 to 70 with acute or convalescent COVID-19. This CDR3 reads CASQSREGADTQYF. The CDR3 DNA is TGTGCCAGCCAAAGTAGGGAGGGAGCAGATACGCAGTATTTT.